A selection of T cell receptor beta chains follows, all from one sample in a study of blood T cell repertoires in COVID-19. Produced via immunoSEQ multiplex PCR; TCRdb's table is partial and in-frame only. The repertoire holds about 130,000 clones, with roughly 87% as singletons. The sequenced sample consisted of PBMCs or T cells enriched from blood (not recorded which). The receptors shown here come from a man aged 25 to 45 who had recovered from COVID-19. Both conserved end residues are part of each CDR3. Fields, in order: V gene, D gene, clone size, J gene, CDR3 DNA, CDR3 protein. A D gene is named only where the DNA matches it firmly. Not all rows give a size; the values are once, few, many and, for expanded clones, a class.

TRBV7-2	TRBD2	-	TRBJ2-2	TGTGCCAGCAGCGAACTTAGCGGGACCTACACCGGGGAGCTGTTTTTT	CASSELSGTYTGELFF
TRBV5-6	-	-	TRBJ1-4	TGTGCCAGCAGCCTCCGACAGGCCTCAACTAATGAAAAACTGTTTTTT	CASSLRQASTNEKLFF
TRBV27	-	-	TRBJ1-1	TGTGCCAGCAGCTCTTACGGGGGTGAAGCTTTCTTT	CASSSYGGEAFF
TRBV9	-	-	TRBJ1-1	TGTGCCAGCGGTCATGGAGGGGATACTGAAGCTTTCTTT	CASGHGGDTEAFF
TRBV7-9	-	-	TRBJ2-1	TGTGCCAGCAGCTTAAGTTTCACCCCACGGGCAATCGGAGGACCGGAGCAGTTCTTC	CASSLSFTPRAIGGPEQFF
TRBV5-1	TRBD1	-	TRBJ1-2	TGCGCCAGCAGCTTGGAGGGGGCCGAGGGCTACACCTTC	CASSLEGAEGYTF
TRBV30	-	-	TRBJ2-5	TGTGCCGGGGAGGACATCGCAGAGACCCAGTACTTC	CAGEDIAETQYF
TRBV30	-	once	TRBJ2-3	TGTGCCTGGAGTGGGGTGGGAGCGGTTGATACGCAGTATTTT	CAWSGVGAVDTQYF
TRBV6-5	TRBD1	-	TRBJ2-4	TGTGCCAGCAAAATCGCCGGGACAGGGGATAACATTCAGTACTTC	CASKIAGTGDNIQYF
TRBV3-1/TRBV3-2	TRBD1	-	TRBJ2-3	TGTGCCAGCAGCCACGGGACAGGGGGGTTCACAGATACGCAGTATTTT	CASSHGTGGFTDTQYF
TRBV19	TRBD1	-	TRBJ2-2	TGTGCCAGTACCACGGGACAGGGCATCGGGGAGCTGTTTTTT	CASTTGQGIGELFF
TRBV10-2	-	-	TRBJ2-5	TGCGCCAGCAGTGGGGGGGGGCCTCTTGTGAGCGGGGATGAGACCCAGTACTTC	CASSGGGPLVSGDETQYF
TRBV30	-	-	TRBJ2-5	TGTGCCTGGAGTGACAGAACGGCCGCGGGGGAGACCCAGTACTTC	CAWSDRTAAGETQYF
TRBV13	TRBD1	-	TRBJ1-6	TGTGCCAGCAGCTCGGACAGGGGCTATAATTCACCCCTCCACTTT	CASSSDRGYNSPLHF
TRBV7-3	-	-	TRBJ2-1	TGTGCCAGCAGCTTAACGACCGGGGTGAATGAGCAGTTCTTC	CASSLTTGVNEQFF
TRBV2	TRBD2	-	TRBJ2-5	TGTGCCAGCAGTGGGACTAGCGGGAGGGCCCAAGAGACCCAGTACTTC	CASSGTSGRAQETQYF
TRBV20-1	TRBD1	-	TRBJ1-1	TGCAGTGCTAGTCCCACAGGGGAGATGAACACTGAAGCTTTCTTT	CSASPTGEMNTEAFF
TRBV7-8	-	once	TRBJ2-5	TGTGCCAGCAGCTTGGGCGAACCCCAGTACTTC	CASSLGEPQYF
TRBV27	-	-	TRBJ1-1	TGTGCCAGCAGTTTGTCGAGACATATTAACACTGAAGCTTTCTTT	CASSLSRHINTEAFF
TRBV27	TRBD2	-	TRBJ2-2	TGTGCCAGCAGACTAGCGGGGAACACCGGGGAGCTGTTTTTT	CASRLAGNTGELFF
TRBV27	TRBD2	-	TRBJ2-3	TGTGCCAGCAGTTTATCTAGCGGGAGCACAGATACGCAGTATTTT	CASSLSSGSTDTQYF
TRBV5-4	TRBD1	many	TRBJ1-6	TGTGCCAGCAGCTTCCGGGACAGGGAAGGGTCACCCCTCCACTTT	CASSFRDREGSPLHF
TRBV5-1	TRBD1	once	TRBJ1-1	TGCGCCAGCAGCGGAACATACAGGGGAGAGGGCACTGAAGCTTTCTTT	CASSGTYRGEGTEAFF
TRBV19	TRBD2	-	TRBJ2-1	TGTGCCAGTAGTATAGCGGGAGGGCCAGTATGGAATGAGCAGTTCTTC	CASSIAGGPVWNEQFF
TRBV6-5	TRBD2	-	TRBJ2-5	TGTGCCAGCAGTTACATAACTAGCGGGGGAGAGACCCAGTACTTC	CASSYITSGGETQYF
TRBV10-3	-	-	TRBJ1-5	TGTGCCATCAGCAAACAGGAAGATAGCAATCAGCCCCAGCATTTT	CAISKQEDSNQPQHF
TRBV10-3	-	-	TRBJ1-2	TGTGCCACTCAAAACAGGAATTATGGCTACACCTTC	CATQNRNYGYTF
TRBV5-1	-	few	TRBJ2-2	TGCGCCAGCAGCCAACGCGTTAACACCGGGGAGCTGTTTTTT	CASSQRVNTGELFF
TRBV9	-	-	TRBJ2-5	TGTGCCAGCAGCGTCACGGGACTCCAAGAGACCCAGTACTTC	CASSVTGLQETQYF
TRBV7-2	TRBD1	-	TRBJ1-2	TGTGCCAGCAGCCGGGTCCCGGGACAGGGCTATGGCTACACCTTC	CASSRVPGQGYGYTF
TRBV5-1	TRBD2	-	TRBJ2-5	TGCGCCAGCAGCTTGGGGGCCTTAGCGGGAGGAAACCAAGAGACCCAGTACTTC	CASSLGALAGGNQETQYF
TRBV2	TRBD1	-	TRBJ2-1	TGTGCCAGCAGCGAACAGGGGGGTTACAATGAGCAGTTCTTC	CASSEQGGYNEQFF
TRBV19	TRBD1	few	TRBJ1-5	TGTGCCAGTAGTAGAACGGACAGGGTGTATAGCAATCAGCCCCAGCATTTT	CASSRTDRVYSNQPQHF
TRBV19	TRBD2	once	TRBJ2-2	TGTGCCAGTACCGGGGGGAACCCCGGGGAGCTGTTTTTT	CASTGGNPGELFF
TRBV18	-	-	TRBJ1-2	TGTGCCAGCTCACCACTAATACTCAACTATGGCTACACCTTC	CASSPLILNYGYTF
TRBV11-2	-	-	TRBJ2-3	TGTGCCAGCAGCTCTGGGAGGCCAGATACGCAGTATTTT	CASSSGRPDTQYF
TRBV5-8	TRBD1	-	TRBJ1-5	TGTGCCAGCAGTTACACAGGGGGCAATCAGCCCCAGCATTTT	CASSYTGGNQPQHF
TRBV9	-	-	TRBJ1-1	TGTGCCAGCAGCGGGGCCTCCACTGAAGCTTTCTTT	CASSGASTEAFF
TRBV27	TRBD2	-	TRBJ2-1	TGTGCCAGCAGTTTCCTAGGGATAGCGGGGAGCTCCTACAATGAGCAGTTCTTC	CASSFLGIAGSSYNEQFF
TRBV6-1	-	-	TRBJ1-2	TGTGCCAGCAGTGATCAGCGGGCTATTACTGGAAGGAATGGCTACACCTTC	CASSDQRAITGRNGYTF
TRBV20-1	TRBD2	-	TRBJ2-1	TGCAGTGCTAGTAGTTCTAGCGGCCGTGAGCAGTTCTTC	CSASSSSGREQFF
TRBV5-6	TRBD1	-	TRBJ1-1	TGTGCCAGCAGCTGGGAGACAGGGGCTCTGAACACTGAAGCTTTCTTT	CASSWETGALNTEAFF
TRBV6-5	-	-	TRBJ1-6	TGTGCCAGCAGACCCGAACAGAATTCACCCCTCCACTTT	CASRPEQNSPLHF
TRBV7-2	TRBD1	-	TRBJ1-3	TGTGCCAGCAGCACCCTCAGGGGGCAGAGTGGAAACACCATATATTTT	CASSTLRGQSGNTIYF
TRBV27	TRBD2	-	TRBJ2-7	TGTGCCATAAGGAAGGTAGCGGGGGCCTACGAGCAGTACTTC	CAIRKVAGAYEQYF
TRBV12-3/TRBV12-4	-	once	TRBJ1-6	TGTGCCAGCAGACAGGGAGAAGGATCACCCCTCCACTTT	CASRQGEGSPLHF
TRBV18	-	-	TRBJ2-2	TGTGCCAGCTCACGGGACTCCGATACCGGGGAGCTGTTTTTT	CASSRDSDTGELFF
TRBV27	-	-	TRBJ1-1	TGTGCCAGCAGTTGGGGGCCAGGGTTCGGGGCTTTCTTT	CASSWGPGFGAFF
TRBV5-1	-	-	TRBJ1-6	TGCGCCAGCAGCTTGGAGGGTCAGGGGAATTCACCCCTCCACTTT	CASSLEGQGNSPLHF
TRBV9	-	many	TRBJ2-1	TGTGCCAGCAGCGTTGGGGCGGAGGGCTACAATGAGCAGTTCTTC	CASSVGAEGYNEQFF
TRBV5-1	TRBD1	-	TRBJ1-1	TGCGCCAGCAGCGGCGATGACAGGGGGGGCACTGAAGCTTTCTTT	CASSGDDRGGTEAFF